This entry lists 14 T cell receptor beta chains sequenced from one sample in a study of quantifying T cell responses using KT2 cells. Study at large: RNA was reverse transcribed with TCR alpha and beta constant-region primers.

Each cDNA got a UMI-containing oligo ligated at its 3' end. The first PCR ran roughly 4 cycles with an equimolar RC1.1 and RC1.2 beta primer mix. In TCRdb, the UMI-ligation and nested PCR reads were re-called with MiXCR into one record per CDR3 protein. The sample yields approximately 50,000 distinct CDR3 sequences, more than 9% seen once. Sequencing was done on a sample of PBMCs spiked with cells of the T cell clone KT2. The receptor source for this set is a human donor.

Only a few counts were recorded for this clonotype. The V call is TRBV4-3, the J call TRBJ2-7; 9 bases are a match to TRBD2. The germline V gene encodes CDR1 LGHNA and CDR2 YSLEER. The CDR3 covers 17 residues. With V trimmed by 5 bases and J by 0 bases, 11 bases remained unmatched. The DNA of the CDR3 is TGCGCCAGCAGCGGACTACCACAGCGGGAGGCCTCCTACGAGCAGTACTTC. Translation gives CASSGLPQREASYEQYF.

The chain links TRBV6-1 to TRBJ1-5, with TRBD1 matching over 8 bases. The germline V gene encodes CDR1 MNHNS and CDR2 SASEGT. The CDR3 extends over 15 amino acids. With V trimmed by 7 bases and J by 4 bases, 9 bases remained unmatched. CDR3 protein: CASIQDRAYNQPQHF. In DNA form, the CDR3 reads TGTGCCAGCATCCAGGACAGGGCGTATAATCAGCCCCAGCATTTT.

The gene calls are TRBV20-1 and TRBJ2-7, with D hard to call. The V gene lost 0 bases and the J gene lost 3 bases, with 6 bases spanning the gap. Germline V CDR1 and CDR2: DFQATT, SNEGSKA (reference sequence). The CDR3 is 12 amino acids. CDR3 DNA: TGCAGTGCTAGAGAAGAGAACTACGAGCAGTACTTC. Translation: CSAREENYEQYF.

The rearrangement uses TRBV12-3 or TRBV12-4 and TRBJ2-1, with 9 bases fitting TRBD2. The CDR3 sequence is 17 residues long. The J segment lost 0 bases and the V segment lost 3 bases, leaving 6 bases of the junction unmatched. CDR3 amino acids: CASSLVFSGSSYNEQFF. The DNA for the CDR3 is TGTGCCAGCAGTTTGGTCTTTAGCGGGAGCTCCTACAATGAGCAGTTCTTC.

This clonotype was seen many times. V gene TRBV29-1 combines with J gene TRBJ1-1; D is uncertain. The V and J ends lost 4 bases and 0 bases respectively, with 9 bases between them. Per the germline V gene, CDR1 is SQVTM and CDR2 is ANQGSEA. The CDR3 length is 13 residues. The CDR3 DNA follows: TGCAGCGTTGTAGGCAGAATGAACACTGAAGCTTTCTTT. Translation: CSVVGRMNTEAFF.

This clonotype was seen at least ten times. For the CDR3, the DNA is TGCAGTGCGCCAACGACAGGGGGAGTCATGAACACTGAAGCTTTCTTT. It specifies CSAPTTGGVMNTEAFF. This sequence joins TRBV20-1 and TRBJ1-1; 9 positions match TRBD1. J lost 0 bases, V lost 6 bases, and 11 bases had no gene match. CDR1 and CDR2 from the germline V gene are DFQATT and SNEGSKA (reference sequence). The CDR3 consists of 16 residues.

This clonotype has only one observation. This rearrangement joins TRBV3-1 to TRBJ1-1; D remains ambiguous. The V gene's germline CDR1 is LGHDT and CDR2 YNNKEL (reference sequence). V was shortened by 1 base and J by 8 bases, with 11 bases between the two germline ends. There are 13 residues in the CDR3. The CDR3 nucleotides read TGTGCCAGCAGCCAAGTGGGCCGGACCGAAGCTTTCTTT. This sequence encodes CASSQVGRTEAFF.

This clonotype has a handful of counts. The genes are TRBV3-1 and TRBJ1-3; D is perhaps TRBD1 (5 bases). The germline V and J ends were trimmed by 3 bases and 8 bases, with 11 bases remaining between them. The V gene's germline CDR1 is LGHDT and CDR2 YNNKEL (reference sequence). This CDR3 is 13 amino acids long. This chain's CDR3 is CASSQIVGDTIYF. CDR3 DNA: TGTGCCAGCAGCCAGATCGTAGGGGACACCATATATTTT.

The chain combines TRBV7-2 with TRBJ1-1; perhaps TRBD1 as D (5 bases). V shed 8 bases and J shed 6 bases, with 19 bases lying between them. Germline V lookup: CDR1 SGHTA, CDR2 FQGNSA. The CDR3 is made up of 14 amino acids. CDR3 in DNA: TGTGCCAGCCTAATCGGGGCTGCGGGTGCTGAAGCTTTCTTT. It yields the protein CASLIGAAGAEAFF.

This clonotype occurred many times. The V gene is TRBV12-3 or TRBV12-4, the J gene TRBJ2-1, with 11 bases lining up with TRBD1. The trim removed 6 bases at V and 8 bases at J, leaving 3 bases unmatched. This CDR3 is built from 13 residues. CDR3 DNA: TGTGCCAGCAGACGGACAGGGGGCCATGAGCAGTTCTTC. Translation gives CASRRTGGHEQFF.

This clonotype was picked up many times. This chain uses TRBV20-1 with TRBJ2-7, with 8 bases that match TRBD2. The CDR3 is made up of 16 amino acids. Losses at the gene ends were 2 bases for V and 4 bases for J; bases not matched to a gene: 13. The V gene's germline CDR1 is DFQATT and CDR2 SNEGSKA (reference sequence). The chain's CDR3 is CSARPTGGGSLYEQYF. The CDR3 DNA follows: TGCAGTGCTAGACCTACCGGCGGGGGGTCCCTTTACGAGCAGTACTTC.

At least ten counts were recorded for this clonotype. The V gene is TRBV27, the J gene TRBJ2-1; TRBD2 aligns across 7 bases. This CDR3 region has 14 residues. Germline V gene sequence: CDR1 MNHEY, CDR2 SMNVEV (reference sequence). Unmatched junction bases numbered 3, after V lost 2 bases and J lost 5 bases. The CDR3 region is CASSLAGVDNEQFF. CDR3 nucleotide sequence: TGTGCCAGCAGTTTAGCGGGAGTCGACAATGAGCAGTTCTTC.

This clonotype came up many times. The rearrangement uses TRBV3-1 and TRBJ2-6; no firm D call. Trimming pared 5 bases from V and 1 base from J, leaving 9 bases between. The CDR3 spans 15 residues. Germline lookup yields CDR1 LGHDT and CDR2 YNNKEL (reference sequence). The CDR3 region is CASSSSSSGANVLTF. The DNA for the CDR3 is TGTGCCAGCAGCTCGTCGAGTTCTGGGGCCAACGTCCTGACTTTC.

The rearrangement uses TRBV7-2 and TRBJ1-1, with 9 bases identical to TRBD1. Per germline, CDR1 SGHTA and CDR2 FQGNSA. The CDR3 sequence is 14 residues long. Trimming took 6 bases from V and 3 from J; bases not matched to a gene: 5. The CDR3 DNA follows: TGTGCCAGCAGACCGGACAGGGGTTACACTGAAGCTTTCTTT. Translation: CASRPDRGYTEAFF.